This T cell receptor beta chain was profiled in a study of siplizumab effects on memory and regulatory T cells. The data were produced by immunoSEQ multiplex PCR, yet TCRdb's version contains in-frame clones alone and is incomplete. This sample has about 100,000 clones, with about 95% found just once. This CDR3 contains 21 residues. The germline V gene has CDR1 LGHNA and CDR2 YNFKEQ. With 3 bases removed from V and 0 bases from J, the gap between germline ends came to 30 bases. The chain joins TRBV4-2 to TRBJ2-7; tentative D call: TRBD1 (5 bases). The clonotype originates from a human donor in good health. Source material: non-Treg CD4+ T cells sorted from blood. The CDR3 is CASSQGRTNLRQSLDSYEQYF. The CDR3 coding sequence is TGTGCCAGCAGCCAGGGGCGGACGAACCTCCGACAGTCTCTCGACTCCTACGAGCAGTACTTC.